The 8 T cell receptor beta chains given below trace back to one sample, sequenced in a study of CD8+ T cells in alopecia areata. RNA extraction was followed by reverse transcription into cDNA, which acted as the sequencing template. Only in-frame clones appear in the TCRdb table, and some are missing; sequencing was by immunoSEQ multiplex PCR. Of 100,000 to 130,000 clones in the sample, roughly 60% were seen once. The sequenced sample was CD8+ T cells sorted from blood. The receptors here all came from a human donor in good health.

This clone was counted once. V usage is TRBV5-1 and J usage is TRBJ1-1; 10 positions agree with TRBD1. The germline V gene has CDR1 SGHRS and CDR2 YFSETQ. There are 14 residues in the CDR3. With V trimmed by 6 bases and J by 5 bases, 7 bases remained unmatched. This CDR3 is CASKRTGGPTEAFF. DNA of the CDR3: TGCGCCAGCAAGAGGACAGGGGGACCAACTGAAGCTTTCTTT.

This rearrangement joins TRBV5-1 to TRBJ2-3; D call uncertain. Germline V gene sequence: CDR1 SGHRS, CDR2 YFSETQ. The germline V and J ends were trimmed by 0 bases and 2 bases, with 13 bases remaining between them. The length of the CDR3 is 16 residues. Written as DNA, the CDR3 is TGCGCCAGCAGCTTGGCCTGGCTGGTAAACACAGATACGCAGTATTTT. The encoded protein is CASSLAWLVNTDTQYF.

Details on this clone: One end of the junction does not line up with germline, which may come from a read error. CDR3 residues: CASSYTSGGVDEQFF. In DNA form, the CDR3 reads TGTGCTAGCAGTTACACTAGCGGGGGGGTCGATGAGCAGTTCTTC. J is TRBJ2-1 and V is TRBV7-7, with TRBD2 matching 13 bases. The CDR3 is 15 amino acids. Germline V lookup: CDR1 SSHAT, CDR2 FNYEAQ (reference sequence).

The V call is TRBV9, the J call TRBJ1-2, with a possible D match to TRBD1 (6 bases). Trimming pared 3 bases from V and 8 bases from J, leaving 14 bases between. The CDR3 spans 13 residues. The germline V gene encodes CDR1 SGDLS and CDR2 YYNGEE. The CDR3 region is CASSAGHFRGYTF. CDR3 nucleotide sequence: TGTGCCAGCAGCGCGGGACACTTCAGAGGCTACACCTTC.

This clone was seen only a few times. Germline and junction disagree at one end, which may indicate a read error. The V gene is TRBV13, the J gene TRBJ2-3; D is possibly TRBD2 (7 bases). CDR1 is PRHDT, CDR2 FYEKMQ, per germline (reference sequence). The CDR3 length is 13 residues. For the CDR3, the DNA is TGTGCCAGCAGCCCGGCCCGCGGGGGCCCCCCGCATTTT. It specifies CASSPARGGPPHF.

The chain links TRBV2 to TRBJ2-5; TRBD2 might be the D (5 bases). Trimming left V 10 bases short and J 4 bases short, with 13 bases between. The V gene's germline CDR1 is SNHLY and CDR2 FYNNEI. The CDR3 contains 12 residues. The CDR3 is CATLVGLETQYF. The CDR3 DNA reads TGTGCCACACTAGTTGGGCTAGAGACCCAGTACTTC.

This clone occurred a few times. The genes are TRBV2 and TRBJ1-4, with unresolved D. The ends were cut back, 3 bases at V and 7 bases at J, with 3 bases in the middle. From germline, CDR1 is SNHLY and CDR2 FYNNEI. CDR3 size: 11 residues. The CDR3 spells CASSEIEKLFF. As DNA, the CDR3 is TGTGCCAGCAGTGAGATTGAAAAACTGTTTTTT.

The chain has TRBV5-6 and TRBJ2-7; D may be TRBD2 (6 bases). Germline lookup yields CDR1 SGHDT and CDR2 YYEEEE. This CDR3 spans 17 amino acids. V lost 1 base to trimming and J lost 0 bases, with 17 bases between them. CDR3 residues: CASSLWGLGLTSYEQYF. The CDR3, as DNA: TGTGCCAGCAGCTTGTGGGGTCTGGGACTGACCTCCTACGAGCAGTACTTC.